Given below is one TCR beta chain in context. Its target is not known. RNA transcripts were the template for amplifying TCR beta CDR3 regions. The HTBI primer set drove a first-round RT-PCR of the TCR CDR3. TCRdb called the multiplex PCR reads again in MiXCR, with one record for every CDR3 protein. The sample lists about 400,000 distinct CDR3 sequences, less than 15% seen once, with over 8.5% in the top ten. The data stem from a study of T cells in Graves' hyperthyroidism and ophthalmopathy. Study-level points and caveats: The model's output predicted ophthalmopathy at a median of roughly 6 months prior to onset.

The CDR3 extends over 12 amino acids. With 8 bases clipped from V and 5 bases from J, the junction kept 5 bases outside the gene matches. Germline assignment: CDR1 MNHEY and CDR2 SMNVEV (reference sequence). The clonotype comes from a woman between 18 and 29 years old with Graves' hyperthyroidism. The sample taken for sequencing was blood. The V call is TRBV27, the J call TRBJ1-1; 7 nucleotides line up with TRBD1. The CDR3, as DNA: TGTGCCAGCGCGACAGGGCGTACTGAAGCTTTCTTT. Translating gives CASATGRTEAFF.